The clone carrying this T cell receptor (beta chain) was detected many times. As yet, its antigen is unknown. Germline-derived CDR1 and CDR2 are LNHNV and YYDKDF (reference sequence). With 3 bases clipped from V and 6 bases from J, the junction kept 6 bases outside the gene matches. The length of the CDR3 is 15 residues. RNA transcripts were the template, and TCR beta CDR3 regions were amplified from them. Second-round multiplex PCR came after first-round RT-PCR with HTBI primers. In TCRdb, the multiplex PCR reads were re-called with MiXCR into one record per CDR3 protein. The sample yields 1 million to 1.3 million distinct CDR3 sequences, roughly two fifths seen once. This entry is derived from a study of Graves' ophthalmopathy and Graves' hyperthyroidism. Overall study results and limits: The authors also found most expanded thyroid clonotypes above 0.001 frequency in blood.

Sequenced material: peripheral blood or thyroid tissue (not recorded which). V is TRBV15 and J is TRBJ1-5, with 9 positions matching TRBD1. This TCR was recovered from an adult man with Graves' hyperthyroidism. The CDR3 reads CATSRDTGGSQPQHF. The CDR3 DNA reads as TGTGCCACCAGCAGGGACACAGGGGGCAGTCAGCCCCAGCATTTT.